This TCR beta chain was sequenced for a study of tumor and adjacent non-tumor tissue in lung cancer. Overall study context: Histology: around twelve adenocarcinoma, a couple of squamous cell carcinoma, 1 small cell lung cancer.

This clonotype is a singleton in its sample. Its antigen is not identified. The germline gene is not matched at one end of the junction; a read error may be the cause. The template was RNA from unsorted bulk tissue. Distant lung tissue was collected more than 3 cm away from the tumor edge. Chemotherapy-naive patients with new lung cancer underwent thoracic surgery in China, August–late 2014. Study results and caveats: TCR diversity was significantly greater in tumor than normal lung tissue.

Three rounds of nested PCR, following a modified ARM-PCR protocol, produced the TCRbeta library. TCRdb used MiXCR to reprocess the multiplex PCR reads, holding one entry per CDR3 protein. The sample yields 50,000 or so distinct CDR3 sequences, just under 75% seen once. The sequencing input was distant non-tumor lung tissue. This receptor was obtained from a woman aged 60-70 years with non-small cell lung cancer.

CDR3 nucleotides: TGCAGTGCTCGAGAAAGAGGGACTTACGAGCAGTACTTC. Amino acids: CSARERGTYEQYF. The chain combines TRBV20-1 with TRBJ2-7; D possibly corresponds to TRBD2 (6 bases). Germline V CDR1 and CDR2: DFQATT, SNEGSKA (reference sequence). This CDR3 comprises 13 residues.